This T cell receptor beta chain was sequenced for a study of metastatic and nonmetastatic thyroid tumors (dated by TCRdb to between 2020 and 2021). Broadly, across the study: Repertoires from peripheral blood and from tumor or nodule tissue samples of malignant and benign thyroid patients were compared. On the study overall, not on this receptor specifically: In both blood and tumor samples, TCR beta diversity was reported to be significantly higher in malignant tumors than in benign nodules.

Library preparation employed PCR. The data were produced on an Illumina HiSeq 4000. The TCR beta-chain CDR3 region of each patient was profiled by high-throughput sequencing. The study's own analysis went as follows. A classifier to discriminate distant-metastatic papillary thyroid cancer patients was built from CDR3 differences across clinicopathological groups. The Shannon index was used to assess repertoire diversity, and the Morisita-Horn index was used to assess tumor-blood repertoire similarity. TCRdb's own reprocessing of the public reads used fastp at Q25 and MiXCR and kept productive beta chains. Clone size and V and J calls follow TCRdb, not the original study. This sample is represented by tens of thousands of clones; over 30% of them were singletons. Jointly, the top ten make up 12% to 15% of the sample. In the case of this clone: Its antigen remains unidentified. Base qualities were left out, and no much larger clone turns up one base away.

Before undergoing thyroid surgery, none of the patients had been given any kind of treatment. Using T-cell receptor beta sequencing, the study looked back at clinical samples from patients collected from about 2011 to 2019. Between the V and J ends, shortened by 5 bases and 2 bases respectively, the junction contains 12 bases. Reading the germline V gene gives CDR1 SGHAT and CDR2 FQNNGV. Including cysteine and phenylalanine, the CDR3 has 14 amino acids. This entry keeps only the CDR3 DNA: 42 bases, framed from base 1. The rearrangement joined TRBV11-2 to TRBJ1-1, with the identity of the D gene unclear. The material sequenced was blood. This receptor was identified in a female donor with papillary thyroid cancer or a benign thyroid nodule (not recorded which). Some clones in this sample may be carry-over from other donors' samples. The sequenced DNA is TGTGCCAGCAGCCTAGGGAGGTTTAACACTGAAGCTTTCTTT. This is translated as CASSLGRFNTEAFF.